Below are 13 T cell receptor beta chains sequenced from a single sample in a study of cytotoxic CD8 clonotypes in ibrutinib-treated CLL. The protocol was immunoSEQ multiplex PCR, while the TCRdb copy is restricted to in-frame clones and leaves out a portion. The sample gives a few hundred thousand clones, roughly 67% of which show up once; roughly 6% is in the top ten. The sample consisted of PBMCs, taken after 36 months of ibrutinib treatment. The receptors shown here come from a human donor with chronic lymphocytic leukemia.

V and J are TRBV5-1 and TRBJ1-3; D uncertain. The CDR3 is 17 amino acids. Trimming cost V 0 bases and J 0 bases, with 13 bases left between them. Germline V CDR1 and CDR2: SGHRS, YFSETQ. CDR3 in amino acids: CASSLAGLKVSGNTIYF. DNA for the CDR3: TGCGCCAGCAGCTTGGCCGGCTTAAAGGTCTCTGGAAACACCATATATTTT. The variable domain in full, completed from reference TRBV5-1 and TRBJ1-3, reads KAGVTQTPRYLIKTRGQQVTLSCSPISGHRSVSWYQQTPGQGLQFLFEYFSETQRNKGNFPGRFSGRQFSNSRSEMNVSTLELGDSALYLCASSLAGLKVSGNTIYFGEGSWLTVV.

The rearrangement links TRBV28 to TRBJ2-2; no reliable D call. CDR1 and CDR2 from the germline V gene are MDHEN and SYDVKM. Trimming removed 7 bases from V and 5 bases from J, with 5 bases in between. CDR3 length: 11 amino acids. CDR3 coding DNA: TGTGCCAGCACCAAAACCGGGGAGCTGTTTTTT. Translating it yields CASTKTGELFF.

The chain has TRBV5-6 and TRBJ2-5, with 7 bases matching TRBD2. CDR3 size: 16 residues. The V and J ends lost 2 bases and 4 bases, in that order; junction bases with no gene match: 11. The germline V gene encodes CDR1 SGHDT and CDR2 YYEEEE. CDR3 nucleotides: TGTGCCAGCAGCTTACCCCCGGCCGGACTAGGAGAGACCCAGTACTTC. Translated: CASSLPPAGLGETQYF.

The V gene is TRBV5-1, the J gene TRBJ1-3; unclear D gene. The CDR3 runs to 13 residues. CDR1 SGHRS and CDR2 YFSETQ come from the germline V gene. Trimming took 2 bases from V and 2 from J, leaving 5 bases between them. The CDR3 region has the DNA TGCGCCAGCAGCTTTCAGCCTGGAAACACCATATATTTT. This translates into CASSFQPGNTIYF.

This clone was recorded once. The chain has TRBV18 and TRBJ2-7, with 11 positions matching TRBD2. This CDR3 contains 15 residues. With V trimmed by 3 bases and J by 5 bases, 6 bases remained unmatched. Germline CDR1 and CDR2: KGHSH and LQKENI. CDR3 amino acids: CASSPPSGGINEQYF. The CDR3, as DNA: TGTGCCAGCTCACCGCCTAGCGGGGGGATAAACGAGCAGTACTTC.

V usage is TRBV9 and J usage is TRBJ1-2; D is unresolved. Deletions cut 9 bases from V and 7 bases from J, with 13 bases between. CDR3 length equals 11 residues. Germline V gives CDR1 SGDLS, CDR2 YYNGEE. The CDR3 sequence is CAIVARGGYTF. The CDR3 DNA sequence: TGTGCCATCGTGGCTAGAGGTGGCTACACCTTC.

The chain uses TRBV5-1 and TRBJ2-7, with no clear D. This CDR3 spans 16 amino acids. V was cut by 4 bases and J by 3 bases, with 20 bases left in between. The germline V gene encodes CDR1 SGHRS and CDR2 YFSETQ. Here the CDR3 reads CASSPRYGSPSYEQYF. The DNA for the CDR3 is TGCGCCAGCAGCCCGCGGTACGGTTCGCCTAGCTACGAGCAGTACTTC.

The rearrangement joins TRBV5-1 to TRBJ2-7; 11 bases fit TRBD2. Germline V lookup: CDR1 SGHRS, CDR2 YFSETQ. With V trimmed by 0 bases and J by 5 bases, 10 bases remained unmatched. This CDR3 contains 17 residues. Written as DNA, the CDR3 is TGCGCCAGCAGCTTGGCAGTTCGACTAGCGGGGCTAAACGAGCAGTACTTC. This codes for CASSLAVRLAGLNEQYF.

This chain uses TRBV2 with TRBJ1-2, with TRBD1 as a possible D gene (5 bases). The CDR3 extends over 12 amino acids. Germline values: CDR1 SNHLY, CDR2 FYNNEI. Trimming took off 8 bases at V and 7 bases at J, with 14 bases between the two ends. CDR3 coding DNA: TGTGCCAGCCTCCAGGGTTCACGTGGCTACACCTTC. Protein sequence: CASLQGSRGYTF. Together with reference TRBV2 and TRBJ1-2, the CDR3 gives the full variable domain: EPEVTQTPSHQVTQMGQEVILRCVPISNHLYFYWYRQILGQKVEFLVSFYNNEISEKSEIFDDQFSVERPDGSNFTLKIRSTKLEDSAMYFCASLQGSRGYTFGSGTRLTVV.

The chain joins TRBV7-9 to TRBJ2-7, with TRBD1 identical over 10 bases. Trimming took 6 bases from V and 5 from J; bases not matched to a gene: 13. The CDR3 runs 16 residues. Germline V gives CDR1 SEHNR, CDR2 FQNEAQ (reference sequence). As DNA, the CDR3 is TGTGCCAGCAGATCCAACCGGGACAGGGGCCGCCACGAGCAGTACTTC. Its translation is CASRSNRDRGRHEQYF.

The V gene is TRBV28, the J gene TRBJ2-5; 11 nucleotides line up with TRBD2. The CDR3 sequence is 13 residues long. Germline V gene data show CDR1 as MDHEN and CDR2 as SYDVKM. CDR3 in amino acids: CASSGRAQETQYF. In DNA, the CDR3 is TGTGCAAGTAGCGGGAGGGCCCAAGAGACCCAGTACTTC.

This chain links TRBV6-6 with TRBJ1-2; D gene unclear. The length of the CDR3 is 13 residues. V was pared by 7 bases and J by 4 bases, with 13 bases between. Germline CDR1 MNHNY, CDR2 SVGAGI (reference sequence). Here the CDR3 reads CASTKTPVYGYTF. In DNA, the CDR3 is TGTGCCAGCACTAAAACACCTGTCTATGGCTACACCTTC.

This clone came up a few times. V gene TRBV5-1 combines with J gene TRBJ1-1, with D unclear. Germline V gives CDR1 SGHRS, CDR2 YFSETQ. The CDR3 has 11 residues. V was pared by 5 bases and J by 8 bases, with 10 bases between. The CDR3 DNA reads as TGCGCCAGCAGGTTTGGCAGGGAAGCTTTCTTT. It specifies CASRFGREAFF. The full variable domain, rest sourced from reference TRBV5-1 and TRBJ1-1, is KAGVTQTPRYLIKTRGQQVTLSCSPISGHRSVSWYQQTPGQGLQFLFEYFSETQRNKGNFPGRFSGRQFSNSRSEMNVSTLELGDSALYLCASRFGREAFFGQGTRLTVV.